Listed here is a single T cell receptor beta chain. This clonotype occurred a few times. Its antigen remains unidentified. There are no base qualities to consult, and no much larger clone falls within one base. The TCR beta CDR3 regions were amplified from the RNA transcripts. A first-round RT-PCR of the TCR CDR3 used the HTBI primer set with the Qiagen OneStep RT-PCR kit. Libraries were constructed in a second round of multiplex PCR, after which size selection and purification were carried out. Libraries were sequenced paired-end with 100 bp reads on an Illumina HiSeq2000. The original methods were these. SOAPnuke was used to process the raw data, throwing out any read that contained adapters or uncalled bases, had a mean Phred below 15, or lacked an exact constant-primer or identifier match. COPE v1.2.5 was used to merge the high-quality paired reads, and each unique nucleotide sequence was defined as a clonotype. MiTCR v1.1 was used to align the clonotypes against IMGT TRBV, TRBD and TRBJ reference segments. Analysis was restricted to V-J combinations with a frequency above 0.0001, which covered about 99% of repertoires. The TCS score was defined as F50 (clonal expansion) divided by E x V (chaos), with BLOSUM62-based TCRdist calculated between CDR3 peptides within each V-J. Welch's t-statistics and random forest reduced around 510 V-J features to some 14, which were used in a naive Bayes classifier (R e1071). TCRdb cleaned the public reads at Q25 with fastp, built clones with MiXCR and kept in-frame beta chains. Identical CDR3 proteins give one entry, which carries the most common genes and DNA. The V and J calls come from TCRdb's annotation, not from the publication. The sample table shows 500,000 to 650,000 distinct CDR3 sequences, and 15% to 20% are seen once. The top ten constitute roughly 50% of the sample.

The sample is drawn from a study of T cells in Graves' hyperthyroidism and ophthalmopathy (dated by TCRdb to about 2019). Regarding the research as a whole: Peripheral blood samples were taken at initial diagnosis, before any treatment was given. The 75 to 100 discovery patients were randomly split 7:3 into training and test sets. The paper describes TCR Vbeta CDR3 sequencing of 120 to 150 peripheral blood samples, made up of 43 ophthalmopathy patients, 70 to 75 hyperthyroidism patients and 17 progressor patients. An independent validation cohort of under 20 hyperthyroidism patients and about 16 patients who later progressed to ophthalmopathy tested prospective prediction of ophthalmopathy. Thyroid tissue and blood T-cell repertoires from over 5 Graves' hyperthyroidism patients were also compared in the study. To identify TCR V-J signatures that set the groups apart, the researchers used a discovery cohort of 90 to 100 patients, made up of 43 with Graves' ophthalmopathy and 57 with stable Graves' hyperthyroidism. After blood sampling, hyperthyroidism patients were treated with methimazole at a starting dose of 30 mg daily, and ophthalmopathy patients were treated with high-dose intravenous methylprednisolone. Results the study describes overall, beyond this receptor: Most expanded thyroid clonotypes (frequency above 0.001) were also found in blood, which suggests that blood repertoires may mirror thyroid immune responses. In validation, progression to ophthalmopathy was predicted by the model with around 71% sensitivity and under 85% specificity, a median of about 6.4 months before onset. Sample size was not statistically predetermined, and investigators were not blinded to group allocation. In cross-validation, a model built on a 13 V-J signature told ophthalmopathy apart from stable hyperthyroidism with approximately 90% sensitivity and around 84% specificity, and in testing the same model reached 80%/75%.

The germline V end is reduced by 6 bases and the J end by 7 bases; junction bases left unmatched: 9. Reading the germline V gene (reference sequence) gives CDR1 MNHEY and CDR2 SMNVEV. Including the terminal cysteine and phenylalanine, the CDR3 comprises 14 residues. Only the CDR3 region is kept as DNA, spanning 42 bases read in frame from base 1. Moderately to severely active disease, a Clinical Activity Score of at least 3, a NOSPECS grade of at least 4, and a duration under 3 months were present in ophthalmopathy patients. Exclusion was applied to patients with uncontrolled infections, other autoimmune diseases, pregnancy or lactation. Diagnoses were established on the basis of clinical symptoms, serum thyroxine and TRAb, thyroid ultrasound, and orbital computed tomography. PBMCs were isolated from more than 8 ml of fresh peripheral blood by Ficoll-Paque density gradient centrifugation. Total RNA was extracted using Trizol reagent, and RNA quality was assessed on an Agilent 2100 Bioanalyzer.

The receptor comes from a man aged 40-49 years with Graves' ophthalmopathy. The specimen was blood. The rearrangement joined TRBV27 to TRBJ1-2; TRBD1 lines up with 9 middle nucleotides. The CDR3 here reads CASRPGQGLGGYTF. The DNA is as follows: TGTGCCAGCAGACCGGGACAGGGATTAGGTGGCTACACCTTC.